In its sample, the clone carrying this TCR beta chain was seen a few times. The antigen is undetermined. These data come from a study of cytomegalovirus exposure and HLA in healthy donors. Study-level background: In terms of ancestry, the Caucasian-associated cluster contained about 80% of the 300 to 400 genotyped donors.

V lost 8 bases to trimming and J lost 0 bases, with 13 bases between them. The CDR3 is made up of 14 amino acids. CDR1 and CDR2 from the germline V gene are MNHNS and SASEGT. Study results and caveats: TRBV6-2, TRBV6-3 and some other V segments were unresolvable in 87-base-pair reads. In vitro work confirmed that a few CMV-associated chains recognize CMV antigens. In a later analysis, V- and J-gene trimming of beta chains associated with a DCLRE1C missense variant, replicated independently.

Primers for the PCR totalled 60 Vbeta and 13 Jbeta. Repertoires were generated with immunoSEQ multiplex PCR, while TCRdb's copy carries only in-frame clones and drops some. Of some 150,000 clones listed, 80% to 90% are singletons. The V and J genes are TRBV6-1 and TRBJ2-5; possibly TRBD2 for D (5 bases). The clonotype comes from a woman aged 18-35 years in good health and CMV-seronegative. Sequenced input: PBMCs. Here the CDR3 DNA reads TGTGCCAGCGCGAGACCGGGGAACCAAGAGACCCAGTACTTC. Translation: CASARPGNQETQYF.